A single sample gave rise to the 17 T cell receptor beta chains below, sequenced in a study of blood T cells in healthy people across ages. For the second PCR, which ran for about 7 to 11 cycles, a sample-barcoded 5' primer and a J-beta primer mix were used. TCRdb called the 5' RACE reads again in MiXCR, with one record for every CDR3 protein. Among about a million distinct CDR3 sequences, approximately 38% were seen once, and the ten largest hold 10% to 15%. Specimen: blood. Receptors originate from a man between 18 and 29 years old in good health.

The chain combines TRBV12-3 or TRBV12-4 with TRBJ1-6; D is unclear. V lost 3 bases and J 7 bases, leaving 10 bases between the germline ends. The CDR3 loop spans 14 amino acids. In nucleotides, the CDR3 is TGTGCCAGCAGTTTTGTAACGGCCAATTCACCCCTCCACTTT. Translated, it gives CASSFVTANSPLHF.

The chain couples TRBV3-1 to TRBJ1-2; D may be TRBD1 (6 bases). Germline V lookup: CDR1 LGHDT, CDR2 YNNKEL (reference sequence). The CDR3 is 13 amino acids. The V gene lost 4 bases and the J gene lost 11 bases, with 17 bases spanning the gap. CDR3 coding DNA: TGTGCCAGCAGCCCAACAGGGTCCCCAAGGTACACCTTC. Its translation is CASSPTGSPRYTF.

The rearrangement links TRBV5-1 to TRBJ1-5; D is unresolved. CDR1 and CDR2 (germline): SGHRS, YFSETQ. Trimming cost V 7 bases and J 0 bases, with 8 bases left between them. There are 13 residues in the CDR3. The DNA of the CDR3 is TGCGCCAGCCGGGCCGATAGCAATCAGCCCCAGCATTTT. Translating it yields CASRADSNQPQHF.

CDR3 loop: CASSPFPGTSLYHEQYF. The CDR3 nucleotides are TGTGCCAGCAGTCCCTTTCCCGGGACTAGTCTATACCATGAGCAGTACTTC. The chain combines TRBV27 with TRBJ2-5; TRBD2 matches 8 bases. With V trimmed by 5 bases and J by 11 bases, 22 bases remained unmatched. CDR1 is MNHEY, CDR2 SMNVEV, per germline (reference sequence). The CDR3 has 17 amino acids.

The chain combines TRBV29-1 with TRBJ1-1; D is unresolved. The V end lost 4 bases, the J end lost 0 bases, and 9 bases lay between the germline ends. This CDR3 comprises 13 residues. The germline gives CDR1 SQVTM, CDR2 ANQGSEA. This CDR3 reads CSVGAAMNTEAFF. For the CDR3, the DNA is TGCAGCGTTGGGGCGGCAATGAACACTGAAGCTTTCTTT.

The V call is TRBV6-1, the J call TRBJ1-1; perhaps TRBD1 as D (5 bases). The CDR3 sequence is 18 residues long. Trimming cost V 7 bases and J 0 bases, with 24 bases left between them. Looked up from germline, CDR1 is MNHNS and CDR2 is SASEGT. Here the CDR3 reads CASKEGPGVRDLNTEAFF. The CDR3 nucleotides are TGTGCCAGCAAAGAGGGACCGGGGGTCCGAGATCTGAACACTGAAGCTTTCTTT.

The chain combines TRBV4-3 with TRBJ1-1, with D possibly TRBD1 on 5 matching bases. The germline V and J ends were trimmed by 0 bases and 5 bases, with 13 bases remaining between them. This CDR3 comprises 15 residues. Germline-derived CDR1 and CDR2 are LGHNA and YSLEER. CDR3 in amino acids: CASSQDSRAGTEAFF. The CDR3 coding sequence is TGCGCCAGCAGCCAAGATTCCAGGGCAGGGACTGAAGCTTTCTTT.

The gene calls are TRBV30 and TRBJ2-1; D unclear. This CDR3 has 10 residues. CDR1 is GTSNPN and CDR2 is SVGIG in the germline V gene (reference sequence). Trimming pared 2 bases from V and 6 bases from J, leaving 2 bases between. The CDR3 reads CAWSFNEQFF. In DNA, the CDR3 is TGTGCCTGGAGTTTCAATGAGCAGTTCTTC.

A few counts support this clonotype. V is TRBV20-1 and J is TRBJ1-5; the match to TRBD1 covers 9 bases. Trimming removed 1 base from V and 5 bases from J; junction bases left unmatched: 6. The CDR3 has 15 amino acids. Germline CDR1 and CDR2: DFQATT and SNEGSKA (reference sequence). The CDR3 DNA reads TGCAGTGCTAGAGCCGACAGGGGGTACGATCAGCCCCAGCATTTT. It encodes CSARADRGYDQPQHF.

A remark on this clonotype: A read error may be the cause here, since a much bigger clone is one base away. The rearrangement uses TRBV11-1 and TRBJ2-1, with a possible D match to TRBD2 (7 bases). The J call may be incorrect, as the DNA end agrees better with TRBJ2-7. CDR1 SGHAT and CDR2 FQDESV come from the germline V gene (reference sequence). The CDR3 is 19 residues long. The CDR3 sequence: CASSTRLNREGSSYNEQYF. The DNA of the CDR3 is TGTGCCAGCAGCACACGTTTAAACAGGGAGGGAAGCTCCTACAATGAGCAGTACTTC.

This chain connects TRBV9 to TRBJ1-1; TRBD1 aligns across 7 bases. V shed 3 bases and J 7 bases; nucleotides not matched to a gene: 15. Germline loops: CDR1 SGDLS, CDR2 YYNGEE. The CDR3 covers 16 residues. CDR3 bases: TGTGCCAGCAGCGACCAGACAGGGACAAGCAGGAATGAAGCTTTCTTT. It yields the protein CASSDQTGTSRNEAFF.

The chain carries TRBV27 and TRBJ2-7, with D possibly matching TRBD1 (6 bases). The CDR3 has 14 amino acids. Trimming pared 4 bases from V and 3 bases from J, leaving 13 bases between. Germline V CDR1 and CDR2: MNHEY, SMNVEV (reference sequence). The CDR3 is CASSSGTRGYEQYF. CDR3 in DNA: TGTGCCAGCAGTTCGGGGACACGAGGCTACGAGCAGTACTTC.

The chain uses TRBV6-2 or TRBV6-3 and TRBJ1-1; D is ambiguous. Germline loops: CDR1 MNHEY, CDR2 SVGEGT. The V end was cut by 5 bases, the J end by 1 base, with 14 bases between. The CDR3 covers 15 residues. The CDR3 bases are TGTGCCAGCAGTCCTGTCCAGGCGACGAACACTGAAGCTTTCTTT. Its protein is CASSPVQATNTEAFF.

The rearrangement links TRBV12-3 or TRBV12-4 to TRBJ2-7; the match to TRBD1 covers 11 bases. The CDR3 length is 14 residues. V lost 3 bases to trimming and J lost 5 bases; unmatched junction nucleotides: 3. For the CDR3, the DNA is TGTGCCAGCAGTTTCGGGGACAGGGGGAACGAGCAGTACTTC. Translation gives CASSFGDRGNEQYF.

The chain is built from TRBV19 and TRBJ2-5; D tentatively fits TRBD1 or TRBD2 (5 bases each). The V gene lost 3 bases and the J gene lost 5 bases, with 16 bases spanning the gap. The germline V gene encodes CDR1 LNHDA and CDR2 SQIVND (reference sequence). This CDR3 is 15 amino acids long. CDR3 loop: CASSMGRLNMETQYF. CDR3 bases: TGTGCCAGTAGTATGGGACGGCTTAATATGGAGACCCAGTACTTC.

The chain joins TRBV2 to TRBJ2-7, with D uncertain. Germline lookup yields CDR1 SNHLY and CDR2 FYNNEI. The CDR3 is 13 amino acids. V lost 10 bases and J lost 4, with 17 bases in between. CDR3 in amino acids: CATLREDGYEQYF. The CDR3 region has the DNA TGTGCCACCCTTCGTGAGGACGGATACGAGCAGTACTTC.

This clonotype was found a few times. The V gene is TRBV5-1, the J gene TRBJ2-3; 7 nucleotides match TRBD2. Germline CDR1 SGHRS, CDR2 YFSETQ. V shed 0 bases, J shed 0 bases, and the junction held 7 bases outside the gene matches. CDR3 length equals 17 residues. The CDR3 DNA is TGCGCCAGCAGCTTGGAATGGCGGGGGTCTAGCACAGATACGCAGTATTTT. This codes for CASSLEWRGSSTDTQYF.